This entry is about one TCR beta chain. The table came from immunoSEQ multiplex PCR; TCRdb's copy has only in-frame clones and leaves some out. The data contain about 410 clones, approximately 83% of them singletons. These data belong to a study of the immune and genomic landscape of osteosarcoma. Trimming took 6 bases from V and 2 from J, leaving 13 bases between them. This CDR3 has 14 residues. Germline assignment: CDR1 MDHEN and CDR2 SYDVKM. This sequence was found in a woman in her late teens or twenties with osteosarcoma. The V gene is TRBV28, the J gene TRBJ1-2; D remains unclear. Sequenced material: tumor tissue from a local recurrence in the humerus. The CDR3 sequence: CASRIPTVNYGYTF. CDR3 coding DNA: TGTGCCAGCAGGATCCCGACGGTGAACTATGGCTACACCTTC.